The present entry profiles one T cell receptor beta chain with its context. The CDR3 runs to 15 residues. V was clipped by 6 bases and J by 4 bases, with 18 bases between them. Germline CDR1 LNHDA, CDR2 SQIVND (reference sequence). The assay was immunoSEQ multiplex PCR, and TCRdb's table has in-frame clones only and misses some. The table has roughly 72,000 clones, 94% seen once. The data derive from a study of technical replicates of blood from a few donors. The sequence derives from a human donor in good health. V and J are TRBV19 and TRBJ1-2; D may be TRBD1 (5 bases). The specimen sequenced was T cells isolated from PBMCs. CDR3 in DNA: TGTGCCAGTAGCGGGGGAGAGGCCGCTAGCTATGGCTACACCTTC. Protein sequence: CASSGGEAASYGYTF.